What follows describes a single T cell receptor beta chain. The target antigen is unknown. The protocol was immunoSEQ multiplex PCR, while the TCRdb copy is restricted to in-frame clones and leaves out a portion. This sample carries about 110,000 clones, roughly nine tenths of them seen once, and the ten largest clones take around 0.26%. The source of the sample is a study of OX40 agonist ivuxolimab in advanced cancers. The wider study: Participants, 75% to 90% male, averaged about 56 years of age, ranging from roughly 20 to 80.

Overall study findings and caveats: At 0.1 to 3.0 mg/kg and by week 6, CD4+ and CD8+ T cells in the blood had expanded clonally. Among the least clonally expanded were partial responders at 0.1-3.0 mg/kg.

CDR1 and CDR2 from the germline V gene are MNHNS and SASEGT. V was clipped by 9 bases and J by 6 bases; unmatched bases: 6. The CDR3 spans 15 residues. Sequences were derived from CD4+ or CD8+ T cells sorted from blood, sampled in a trial of the OX40 agonist ivuxolimab. This rearrangement joins TRBV6-1 to TRBJ2-1; 15 bases align to TRBD2. This TCR was recovered from an adult with an advanced solid tumor such as melanoma, head and neck, liver or kidney cancer. CDR3 in amino acids: CASRTSGRAINEQFF. The CDR3 DNA reads as TGTGCCAGTAGGACTAGCGGGAGGGCTATCAATGAGCAGTTCTTC.